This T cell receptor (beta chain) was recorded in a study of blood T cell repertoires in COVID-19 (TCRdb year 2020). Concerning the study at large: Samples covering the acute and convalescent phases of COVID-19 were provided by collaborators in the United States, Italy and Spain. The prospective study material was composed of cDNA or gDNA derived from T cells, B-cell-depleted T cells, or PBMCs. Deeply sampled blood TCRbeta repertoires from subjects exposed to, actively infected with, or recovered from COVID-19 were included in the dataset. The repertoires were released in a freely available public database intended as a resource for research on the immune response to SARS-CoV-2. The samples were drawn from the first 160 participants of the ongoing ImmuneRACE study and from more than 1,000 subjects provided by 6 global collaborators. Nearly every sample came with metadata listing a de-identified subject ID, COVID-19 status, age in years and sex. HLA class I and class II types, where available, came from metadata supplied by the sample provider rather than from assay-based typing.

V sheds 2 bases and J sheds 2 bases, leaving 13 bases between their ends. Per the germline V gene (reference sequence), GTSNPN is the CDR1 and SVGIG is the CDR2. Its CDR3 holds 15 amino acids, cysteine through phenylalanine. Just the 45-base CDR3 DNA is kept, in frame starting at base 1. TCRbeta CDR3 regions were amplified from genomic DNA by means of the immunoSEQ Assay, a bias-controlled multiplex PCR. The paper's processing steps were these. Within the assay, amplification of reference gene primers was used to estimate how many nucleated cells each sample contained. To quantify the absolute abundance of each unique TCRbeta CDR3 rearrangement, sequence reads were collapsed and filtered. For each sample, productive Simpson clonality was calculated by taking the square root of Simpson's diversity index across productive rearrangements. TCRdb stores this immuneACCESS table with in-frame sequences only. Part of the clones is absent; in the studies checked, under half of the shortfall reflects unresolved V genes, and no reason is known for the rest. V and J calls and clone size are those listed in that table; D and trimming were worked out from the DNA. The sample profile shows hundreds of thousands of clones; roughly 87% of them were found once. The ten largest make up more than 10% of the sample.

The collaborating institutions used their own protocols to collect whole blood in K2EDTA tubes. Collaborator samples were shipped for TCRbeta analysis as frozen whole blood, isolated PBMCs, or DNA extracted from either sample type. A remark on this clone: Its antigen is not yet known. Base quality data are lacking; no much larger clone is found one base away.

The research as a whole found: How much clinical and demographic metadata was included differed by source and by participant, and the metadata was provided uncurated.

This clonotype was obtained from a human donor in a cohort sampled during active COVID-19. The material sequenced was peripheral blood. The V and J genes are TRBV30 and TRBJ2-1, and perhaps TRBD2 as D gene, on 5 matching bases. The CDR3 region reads CAWSSDGMTYNEQFF. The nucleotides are TGTGCCTGGAGTTCGGACGGGATGACCTACAATGAGCAGTTCTTC. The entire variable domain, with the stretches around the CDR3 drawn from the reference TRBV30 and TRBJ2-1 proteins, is SQTIHQWPATLVQPVGSPLSLECTVEGTSNPNLYWYRQAAGRGLQLLFYSVGIGQISSEVPQNLSASRPQDRQFILSSKKLLLSDSGFYLCAWSSDGMTYNEQFFGPGTRLTVL.